Listed below are T cell receptor beta chains from one sample, sequenced in a study of blood T cell repertoires in COVID-19. TCRdb's table, derived via immunoSEQ multiplex PCR, lists solely in-frame clones and lacks some. This table holds about 140,000 clones, 76% found once. The sample was peripheral blood. The source is a woman of 80 years or more with active or convalescent COVID-19. Both conserved end residues are part of each CDR3. Fields, in order: V gene, clone size, D gene, J gene, CDR3 DNA, CDR3 protein. A D gene is named only where the DNA matches it firmly. Clone size appears in some rows only: once, few, many, or a class for an expanded clone.

V gene: TRBV5-1; clone size: .; D gene: .; J gene: TRBJ2-1; CDR3 DNA: TGCGCCAGCAGCCTGAGGGAGAGCTCCTACAATGAGCAGTTCTTC; CDR3 protein: CASSLRESSYNEQFF
V gene: TRBV19; clone size: .; D gene: .; J gene: TRBJ1-5; CDR3 DNA: TGTGCCAGTATCTCCGGGACACCCCCCAATCAGCCCCAGCATTTT; CDR3 protein: CASISGTPPNQPQHF
V gene: TRBV3-1/TRBV3-2; clone size: .; D gene: .; J gene: TRBJ2-1; CDR3 DNA: TGTGCCAGCAGCCAAGGAGGTCCGGGTGAGCAGTTCTTC; CDR3 protein: CASSQGGPGEQFF
V gene: TRBV21-1; clone size: .; D gene: .; J gene: TRBJ2-4; CDR3 DNA: TGTGCCAGCAGCCTCCCTCAGGGCACCAAAAACATTCAGTACTTC; CDR3 protein: CASSLPQGTKNIQYF
V gene: TRBV18; clone size: .; D gene: TRBD1; J gene: TRBJ2-1; CDR3 DNA: TGTGCCAGCTCACCACCAGTGGGGACAGGGACCTACAATGAGCAGTTCTTC; CDR3 protein: CASSPPVGTGTYNEQFF
V gene: TRBV11-3; clone size: once; D gene: TRBD1; J gene: TRBJ2-1; CDR3 DNA: TGTGCCAGCAGCTACCCGGACAGGGACAATGAGCAGTTCTTC; CDR3 protein: CASSYPDRDNEQFF
V gene: TRBV29-1; clone size: .; D gene: .; J gene: TRBJ2-7; CDR3 DNA: TGCAGCGTTGCCCCAGCGCCCTACGAGCAGTACTTC; CDR3 protein: CSVAPAPYEQYF
V gene: TRBV24-1; clone size: .; D gene: TRBD2; J gene: TRBJ2-1; CDR3 DNA: TGTGCCACCAGTGCGAGCGGGGGGGCGTACAATGAGCAGTTCTTC; CDR3 protein: CATSASGGAYNEQFF
V gene: TRBV7-2; clone size: .; D gene: TRBD1; J gene: TRBJ2-7; CDR3 DNA: TGTGCCAGCAGCTTGGGACAGGGGGCGGCGTACGAGCAGTACTTC; CDR3 protein: CASSLGQGAAYEQYF
V gene: TRBV6-6; clone size: .; D gene: TRBD1; J gene: TRBJ2-2; CDR3 DNA: TGTGCCAGCACCAAGACAGGGACCGGCACCGGGGAGCTGTTTTTT; CDR3 protein: CASTKTGTGTGELFF
V gene: TRBV6-5; clone size: .; D gene: TRBD1; J gene: TRBJ1-2; CDR3 DNA: TGTGCCAGCAGTTTAACCGGGACAGGTTATAACTATGGCTACACCTTC; CDR3 protein: CASSLTGTGYNYGYTF
V gene: TRBV4-3; clone size: .; D gene: .; J gene: TRBJ1-1; CDR3 DNA: TGCGCCAGCAGCCAAGAACTTCCGTGGGGGAGGATGGTAAACACTGAAGCTTTCTTT; CDR3 protein: CASSQELPWGRMVNTEAFF
V gene: TRBV3-1/TRBV3-2; clone size: .; D gene: TRBD1; J gene: TRBJ1-1; CDR3 DNA: TGTGCCAGCAGCCAAGATCTGGGACAGTCCGGACTTACGGTGGCTTTCTTT; CDR3 protein: CASSQDLGQSGLTVAFF
V gene: TRBV2; clone size: once; D gene: TRBD1; J gene: TRBJ2-1; CDR3 DNA: TGTGCCAGCACCGCAAGGACAGGGGGCCATAATGAGCAGTTCTTC; CDR3 protein: CASTARTGGHNEQFF
V gene: TRBV28; clone size: .; D gene: .; J gene: TRBJ1-2; CDR3 DNA: TGTGCCAGCAGTTTATTAACGGACTATGGCTACACCTTC; CDR3 protein: CASSLLTDYGYTF
V gene: TRBV25-1; clone size: .; D gene: TRBD1; J gene: TRBJ2-7; CDR3 DNA: TGTGCCAGCAGTGACCCCGGGACAGGGCCGTACGAGCAGTACTTC; CDR3 protein: CASSDPGTGPYEQYF
V gene: TRBV19; clone size: .; D gene: TRBD1; J gene: TRBJ1-1; CDR3 DNA: TGTGCCAGTAGTTCGCAGACAGGGGGGGCCGGGACTGAAGCTTTCTTT; CDR3 protein: CASSSQTGGAGTEAFF
V gene: TRBV27; clone size: few; D gene: .; J gene: TRBJ2-1; CDR3 DNA: TGTGCCACATACCTAAGGACAAACAATGAGCAGTTCTTC; CDR3 protein: CATYLRTNNEQFF
V gene: TRBV6-1; clone size: .; D gene: TRBD1; J gene: TRBJ1-2; CDR3 DNA: TGTGCCAGCAGTGAACGCGGACAGGGTTTTGGATCGTACTTC; CDR3 protein: CASSERGQGFGSYF
V gene: TRBV28; clone size: .; D gene: .; J gene: TRBJ1-5; CDR3 DNA: TGTGCCAGCAGTCCACTCCAGGTAGGGGCAAGCAATCAGCCCCAGCATTTT; CDR3 protein: CASSPLQVGASNQPQHF
V gene: TRBV7-8; clone size: few; D gene: TRBD1; J gene: TRBJ2-1; CDR3 DNA: TGTGCCAGCAGCTTAGGGCTGGTTCCAGGGGGTCTTTACAATGAGCAGTTCTTC; CDR3 protein: CASSLGLVPGGLYNEQFF
V gene: TRBV29-1; clone size: .; D gene: .; J gene: TRBJ1-3; CDR3 DNA: TGCAGCGTTGAACCCCGAACAGGGCTTTCTGGAAACACCATATATTTT; CDR3 protein: CSVEPRTGLSGNTIYF
V gene: TRBV29-1; clone size: few; D gene: TRBD2; J gene: TRBJ2-2; CDR3 DNA: TGCAGCGTCTCTAGCGGGGGGCTATACACCGGGGAGCTGTTTTTT; CDR3 protein: CSVSSGGLYTGELFF
V gene: TRBV9; clone size: .; D gene: .; J gene: TRBJ1-4; CDR3 DNA: TGTGCCAGCAACCGGGACACAACTAATGAAAAACTGTTTTTT; CDR3 protein: CASNRDTTNEKLFF
V gene: TRBV19; clone size: .; D gene: .; J gene: TRBJ2-5; CDR3 DNA: TGTGCCAGTAGCAAACGAGGACCGGGACAAGAGACCCAGTACTTC; CDR3 protein: CASSKRGPGQETQYF
V gene: TRBV15; clone size: .; D gene: TRBD1; J gene: TRBJ1-5; CDR3 DNA: TGTGCCACCAGCAGAGGGACGGGACAGGGTTGGGGCAATCAGCCCCAGCATTTT; CDR3 protein: CATSRGTGQGWGNQPQHF
V gene: TRBV7-2; clone size: .; D gene: .; J gene: TRBJ1-1; CDR3 DNA: TGTGCCAGCAGCTCCGCAGGGCTGGCCCTGGTTGAAGCTTTCTTT; CDR3 protein: CASSSAGLALVEAFF
V gene: TRBV6-6; clone size: few; D gene: TRBD1; J gene: TRBJ1-2; CDR3 DNA: TGTGCCAGCAGTCACACGACAGGGAACTATGGCTACACCTTC; CDR3 protein: CASSHTTGNYGYTF
V gene: TRBV4-2; clone size: once; D gene: TRBD1; J gene: TRBJ1-4; CDR3 DNA: TGTGCCAGCAGCCAAGGAGACAGGGATGAAAAACTGTTTTTT; CDR3 protein: CASSQGDRDEKLFF
V gene: TRBV4-1; clone size: .; D gene: .; J gene: TRBJ1-6; CDR3 DNA: TGCGCCAGCAGCCAAGAGATCGCTAATAATTCACCCCTCCACTTT; CDR3 protein: CASSQEIANNSPLHF
V gene: TRBV9; clone size: .; D gene: TRBD1; J gene: TRBJ2-6; CDR3 DNA: TGTGCCAGCAGCGGTCGGGACAGGGTCTCTGGGGCCAACGTCCTGACTTTC; CDR3 protein: CASSGRDRVSGANVLTF
V gene: TRBV3-1/TRBV3-2; clone size: .; D gene: TRBD2; J gene: TRBJ2-5; CDR3 DNA: TGTGCCAGCAGCCACGGACTAGCGGTACAAGAGACCCAGTACTTC; CDR3 protein: CASSHGLAVQETQYF
V gene: TRBV11-1; clone size: .; D gene: .; J gene: TRBJ1-1; CDR3 DNA: TGTGCCAGCAGCCTCTATCCGCTTTCGAGGAGGAGTGAAGCTTTCTTT; CDR3 protein: CASSLYPLSRRSEAFF
V gene: TRBV4-1; clone size: .; D gene: .; J gene: TRBJ1-4; CDR3 DNA: TGCGCCAGCAGCCAAGGGGGCGCCACTAATGAAAAACTGTTTTTT; CDR3 protein: CASSQGGATNEKLFF
V gene: TRBV3-1/TRBV3-2; clone size: .; D gene: TRBD1; J gene: TRBJ1-1; CDR3 DNA: TGTGCCAGCAGCGACAGGGCAGGGGGTAGGGAAGCTTTCTTT; CDR3 protein: CASSDRAGGREAFF
V gene: TRBV18; clone size: .; D gene: TRBD2; J gene: TRBJ2-3; CDR3 DNA: TGTGCCAGCTCAGGGACTAGCGCTGATACGCAGTATTTT; CDR3 protein: CASSGTSADTQYF
V gene: TRBV9; clone size: .; D gene: TRBD1; J gene: TRBJ1-6; CDR3 DNA: TGTGCCAGCAGCCCGGGGACAGTTTCTAATTCACCCCTCCACTTT; CDR3 protein: CASSPGTVSNSPLHF
V gene: TRBV2; clone size: .; D gene: .; J gene: TRBJ2-7; CDR3 DNA: TGTGCCAGCAGTAAAGAGGCCGGGACTTTGTGGTCCTACGAGCAGTACTTC; CDR3 protein: CASSKEAGTLWSYEQYF
V gene: TRBV30; clone size: .; D gene: .; J gene: TRBJ1-1; CDR3 DNA: TGTGCCTGGAGTGTCAAGGGACGGGGGATGAACACTGAAGCTTTCTTT; CDR3 protein: CAWSVKGRGMNTEAFF
V gene: TRBV7-9; clone size: .; D gene: .; J gene: TRBJ1-5; CDR3 DNA: TGTGCCAGCAGCTTAGGGGGCTGGCAGCCCCAGCATTTT; CDR3 protein: CASSLGGWQPQHF
V gene: TRBV7-2; clone size: .; D gene: TRBD1; J gene: TRBJ2-3; CDR3 DNA: TGTGCCAGCAGCTTCAGACAGGGGGTAGATACGCAGTATTTT; CDR3 protein: CASSFRQGVDTQYF
V gene: TRBV18; clone size: .; D gene: .; J gene: TRBJ2-7; CDR3 DNA: TGTGCCAGCTCACCAGGCAGGGTCTACGAGCAGTACTTC; CDR3 protein: CASSPGRVYEQYF
V gene: TRBV7-9; clone size: .; D gene: TRBD1; J gene: TRBJ1-3; CDR3 DNA: TGTGCCAGCAGCACGGACAGGGGTTATGGAAACACCATATATTTT; CDR3 protein: CASSTDRGYGNTIYF
V gene: TRBV7-2; clone size: .; D gene: TRBD2; J gene: TRBJ2-5; CDR3 DNA: TGTGCCAGCAGCGTAGCGGGGGGGCTGGAGACCCAGTACTTC; CDR3 protein: CASSVAGGLETQYF
V gene: TRBV28; clone size: .; D gene: TRBD1; J gene: TRBJ1-1; CDR3 DNA: TGTGCCAGCAGACCAGGGGGTTCGAACACTGAAGCTTTCTTT; CDR3 protein: CASRPGGSNTEAFF
V gene: TRBV7-8; clone size: many; D gene: .; J gene: TRBJ2-1; CDR3 DNA: TGTGCCAGCAGCTTATTGGGGGCCGAATACAATGAGCAGTTCTTC; CDR3 protein: CASSLLGAEYNEQFF
V gene: TRBV4-2; clone size: .; D gene: TRBD2; J gene: TRBJ2-5; CDR3 DNA: TGTGCCAGCAGCCAAAACCTCCCCGGACTAGAGGGGGAGACCCAGTACTTC; CDR3 protein: CASSQNLPGLEGETQYF
V gene: TRBV7-9; clone size: .; D gene: .; J gene: TRBJ2-3; CDR3 DNA: TGTGCCAGCAGCTTAGTGGGAGCAGATACGCAGTATTTT; CDR3 protein: CASSLVGADTQYF
V gene: TRBV18; clone size: .; D gene: .; J gene: TRBJ2-2; CDR3 DNA: TGTGCCAGCTCACCAATCGTCGGACAGTCGAACACCGGGGAGCTGTTTTTT; CDR3 protein: CASSPIVGQSNTGELFF
V gene: TRBV5-1; clone size: .; D gene: TRBD2; J gene: TRBJ2-5; CDR3 DNA: TGCGCCAGCAGCACCGGACTAGCGGGGGGGCCAGAGACCCAGTACTTC; CDR3 protein: CASSTGLAGGPETQYF
V gene: TRBV6-5; clone size: .; D gene: .; J gene: TRBJ2-3; CDR3 DNA: TGTGCCAGCAGAGGCAGGGGCACAGATACGCAGTATTTT; CDR3 protein: CASRGRGTDTQYF
V gene: TRBV4-3; clone size: .; D gene: .; J gene: TRBJ2-5; CDR3 DNA: TGCGCCAGCAGCCAAGATCGGGGTTATCTGGAGACCCAGTACTTC; CDR3 protein: CASSQDRGYLETQYF
V gene: TRBV15; clone size: .; D gene: .; J gene: TRBJ1-6; CDR3 DNA: TGTGCCACCAGGTACGAAACTGCGAGCTCCTATAATTCACCCCTCCACTTT; CDR3 protein: CATRYETASSYNSPLHF
V gene: TRBV5-6; clone size: .; D gene: TRBD2; J gene: TRBJ2-5; CDR3 DNA: TGTGCCAGCAGCTTGCTCCCTATGCGGGGGGGTAGGGAAGAGACCCAGTACTTC; CDR3 protein: CASSLLPMRGGREETQYF
V gene: TRBV4-2; clone size: .; D gene: TRBD1; J gene: TRBJ1-2; CDR3 DNA: TGTGCCAGCAGCCAAGGGGGGACAGGGGTGGACTATGGCTACACCTTC; CDR3 protein: CASSQGGTGVDYGYTF
V gene: TRBV6-5; clone size: .; D gene: TRBD1; J gene: TRBJ2-5; CDR3 DNA: TGTGCCAGCAGCAGGACAGGAAAAGAGACCCAGTACTTC; CDR3 protein: CASSRTGKETQYF
V gene: TRBV2; clone size: once; D gene: .; J gene: TRBJ1-1; CDR3 DNA: TGTGCCAGCAGTTTTCAGTTGATGAACACTGAAGCTTTCTTT; CDR3 protein: CASSFQLMNTEAFF
V gene: TRBV4-2; clone size: .; D gene: TRBD1; J gene: TRBJ1-2; CDR3 DNA: TGTGCCAGCAGCCCCAACTTCCAGGCCAGGGGGACCTATGGCTACACCTTC; CDR3 protein: CASSPNFQARGTYGYTF
V gene: TRBV18; clone size: .; D gene: TRBD1; J gene: TRBJ1-1; CDR3 DNA: TGTGCCAGCTCACCAACAGGGGGTACGACTGAAGCTTTCTTT; CDR3 protein: CASSPTGGTTEAFF
V gene: TRBV9; clone size: .; D gene: .; J gene: TRBJ2-3; CDR3 DNA: TGTGCCAGCAGCGCCCAACCTATCCGGGGGGATACGCAGTATTTT; CDR3 protein: CASSAQPIRGDTQYF